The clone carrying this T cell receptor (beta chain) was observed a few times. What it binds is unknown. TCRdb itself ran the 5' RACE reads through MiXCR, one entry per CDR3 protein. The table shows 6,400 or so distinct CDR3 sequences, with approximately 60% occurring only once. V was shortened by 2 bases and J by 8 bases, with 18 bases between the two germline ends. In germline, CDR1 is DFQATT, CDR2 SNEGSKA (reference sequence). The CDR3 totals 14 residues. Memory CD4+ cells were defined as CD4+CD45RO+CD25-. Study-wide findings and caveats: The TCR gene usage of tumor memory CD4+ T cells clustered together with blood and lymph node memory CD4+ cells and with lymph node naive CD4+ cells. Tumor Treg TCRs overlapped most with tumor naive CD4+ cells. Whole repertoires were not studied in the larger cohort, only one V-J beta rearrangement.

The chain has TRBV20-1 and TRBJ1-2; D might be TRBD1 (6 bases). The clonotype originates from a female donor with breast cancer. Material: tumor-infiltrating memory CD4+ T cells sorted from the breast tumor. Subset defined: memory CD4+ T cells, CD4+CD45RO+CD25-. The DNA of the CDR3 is TGCAGTGCTAGACCAAGGGGGGATCCAGTGGGCTACACCTTC. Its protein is CSARPRGDPVGYTF.